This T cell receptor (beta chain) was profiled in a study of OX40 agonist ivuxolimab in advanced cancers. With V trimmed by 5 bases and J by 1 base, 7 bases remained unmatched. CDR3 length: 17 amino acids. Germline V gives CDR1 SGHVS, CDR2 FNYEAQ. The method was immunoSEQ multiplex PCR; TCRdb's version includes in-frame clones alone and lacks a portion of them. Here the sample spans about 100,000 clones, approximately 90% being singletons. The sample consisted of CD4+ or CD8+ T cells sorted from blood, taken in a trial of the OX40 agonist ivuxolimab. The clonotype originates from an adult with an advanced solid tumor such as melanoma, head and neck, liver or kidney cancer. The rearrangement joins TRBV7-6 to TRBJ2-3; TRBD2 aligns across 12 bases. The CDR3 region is CASSTLAGGPGTDTQYF. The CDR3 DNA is TGTGCCAGCAGCACCCTAGCGGGAGGGCCTGGCACAGATACGCAGTATTTT. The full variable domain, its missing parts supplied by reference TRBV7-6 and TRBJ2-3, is GAGVSQSPRYKVTKRGQDVALRCDPISGHVSLYWYRQALGQGPEFLTYFNYEAQQDKSGLPNDRFSAERPEGSISTLTIQRTEQRDSAMYRCASSTLAGGPGTDTQYFGPGTRLTVL.